This T cell receptor beta chain was observed in a study of metastatic and nonmetastatic thyroid tumors. About the study: The comparison covered peripheral blood and tumor or nodule tissue in malignant and benign thyroid patients.

Whole-study findings and limits: Versus benign nodules, malignant thyroid tumors reportedly had significantly higher TCR beta diversity, in blood and tumor.

A note on this clone: Its antigen is undetermined.

Authors' data handling: It was from CDR3 differences across clinicopathological groups that a distant-metastasis classifier for papillary thyroid cancer was built. TCRdb re-called clones from the PCR reads using MiXCR. Here the V and J calls rest on TCRdb's processing, not on the authors' analysis. Counted here are 15,000 to 25,000 clones, approximately 24% occurring once; the ten biggest clones make up less than 11%. Every patient was untreated before thyroid surgery. Between the trimmed V and J ends, which lost 6 bases and 10 bases, there was a span of 16 bases. The CDR3 is 14 residues long. Germline assignment: CDR1 MNHNS and CDR2 SASEGT.

The sequence derives from a male donor with papillary thyroid cancer or a benign thyroid nodule (not recorded which). Some clones in this sample may be carry-over from other donors' samples. This chain connects TRBV6-1 to TRBJ1-6; tentatively, D is TRBD1 (6 bases). Sequenced input: tumor tissue. This CDR3 is CASSQGSGRSPLHF. Written as DNA, the CDR3 is TGTGCCAGCAGCCAGGGGTCCGGGCGGTCACCCCTCCACTTT.